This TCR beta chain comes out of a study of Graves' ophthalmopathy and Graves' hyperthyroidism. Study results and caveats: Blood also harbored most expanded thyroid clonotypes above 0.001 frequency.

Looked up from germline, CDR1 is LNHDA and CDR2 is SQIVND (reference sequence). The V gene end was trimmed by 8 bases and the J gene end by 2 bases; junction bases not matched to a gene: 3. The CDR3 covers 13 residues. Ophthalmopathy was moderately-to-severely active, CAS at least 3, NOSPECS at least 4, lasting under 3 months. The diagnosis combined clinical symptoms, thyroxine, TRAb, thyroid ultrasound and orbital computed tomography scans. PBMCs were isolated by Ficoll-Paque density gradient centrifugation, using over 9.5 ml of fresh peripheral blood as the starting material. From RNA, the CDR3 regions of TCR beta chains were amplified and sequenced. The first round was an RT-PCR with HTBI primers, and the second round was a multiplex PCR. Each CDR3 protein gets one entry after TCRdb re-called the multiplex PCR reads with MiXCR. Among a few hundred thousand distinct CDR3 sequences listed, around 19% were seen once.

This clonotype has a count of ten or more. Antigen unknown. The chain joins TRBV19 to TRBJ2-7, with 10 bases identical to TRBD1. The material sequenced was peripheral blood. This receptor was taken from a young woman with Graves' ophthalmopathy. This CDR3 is CASGTGEAYEQYF. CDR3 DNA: TGTGCCAGTGGGACAGGGGAGGCCTACGAGCAGTACTTC.